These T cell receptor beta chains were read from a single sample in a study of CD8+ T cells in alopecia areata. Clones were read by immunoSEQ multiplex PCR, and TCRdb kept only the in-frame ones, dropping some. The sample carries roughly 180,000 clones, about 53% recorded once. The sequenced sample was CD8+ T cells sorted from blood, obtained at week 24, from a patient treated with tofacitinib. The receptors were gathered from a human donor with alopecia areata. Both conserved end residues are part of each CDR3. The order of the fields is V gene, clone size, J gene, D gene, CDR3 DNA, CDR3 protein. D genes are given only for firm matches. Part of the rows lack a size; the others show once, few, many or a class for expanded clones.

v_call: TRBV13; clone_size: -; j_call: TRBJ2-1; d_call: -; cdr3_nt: TGTGCCAGCAGCTTACGGTCAGCCGCTGAGCAGTTCTTC; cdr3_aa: CASSLRSAAEQFF
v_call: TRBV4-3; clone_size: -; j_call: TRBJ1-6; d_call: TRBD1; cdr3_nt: TGCGCCAGCAGCCCCGGGGAAACAGGGGCTAATTCACCCCTCCACTTT; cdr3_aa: CASSPGETGANSPLHF
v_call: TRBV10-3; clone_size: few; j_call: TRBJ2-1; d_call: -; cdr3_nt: TGTGCCATCAGAACGACAGCGAACAATGAGCAGTTCTTC; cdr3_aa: CAIRTTANNEQFF
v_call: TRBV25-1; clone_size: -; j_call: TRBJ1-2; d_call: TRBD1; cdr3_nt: TGTGCCAGCAGTGACTTAGGGGGCCCTAACTATGGCTACACCTTC; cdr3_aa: CASSDLGGPNYGYTF
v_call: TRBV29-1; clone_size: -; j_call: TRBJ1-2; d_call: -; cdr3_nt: TGCAGCGTTGTTTGGGGGGAAGGCTACACCTTC; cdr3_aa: CSVVWGEGYTF
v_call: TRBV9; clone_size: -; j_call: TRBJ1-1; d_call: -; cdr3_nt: TGTGCCAGCAGCCTACCCCAGGGCAAGAACACTGAAGCTTTCTTT; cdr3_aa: CASSLPQGKNTEAFF
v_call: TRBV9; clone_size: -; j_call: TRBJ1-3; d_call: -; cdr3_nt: TGTGCCAGCAGCGTAGGAGGCACGGGGGCTGGAAACACCATATATTTT; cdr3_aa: CASSVGGTGAGNTIYF
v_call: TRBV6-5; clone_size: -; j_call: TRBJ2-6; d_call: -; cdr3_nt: TGTGCCAGCAGTTACGTCTCTGGGGCCAACGTCCTGACTTTC; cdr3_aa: CASSYVSGANVLTF
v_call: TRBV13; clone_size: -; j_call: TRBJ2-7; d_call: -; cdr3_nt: TGTGCCAGCAGCTTCGGCACTCCGGATGAGCAGTACTTC; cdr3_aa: CASSFGTPDEQYF
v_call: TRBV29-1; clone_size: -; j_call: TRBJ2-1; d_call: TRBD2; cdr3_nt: TGCAGCGTTGAAGAGGCGGGGGGGCCACACAATGAGCAGTTCTTC; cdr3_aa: CSVEEAGGPHNEQFF
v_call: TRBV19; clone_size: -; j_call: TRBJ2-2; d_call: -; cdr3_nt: TGTGCCAGTAGTCCTCCTGCGGACAGATCAATTGGCGGGGAGCTGTTTTTT; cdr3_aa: CASSPPADRSIGGELFF
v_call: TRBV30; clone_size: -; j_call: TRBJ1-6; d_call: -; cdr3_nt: TGTGCCTGGAGTTCTGACAGCGGTTATAATTCACCCCTCCACTTT; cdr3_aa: CAWSSDSGYNSPLHF
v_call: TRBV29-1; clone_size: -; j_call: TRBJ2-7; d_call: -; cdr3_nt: TGCAGCGTTGTGTCCGGGAACTCCTACGAGCAGTACTTC; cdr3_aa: CSVVSGNSYEQYF
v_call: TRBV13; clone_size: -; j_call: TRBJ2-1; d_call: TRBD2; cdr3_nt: TGTGCCAGCAGCGGGGGGACTAGCAATGAGCAGTTCTTC; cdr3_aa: CASSGGTSNEQFF